This entry concerns a single TCR beta chain. Its antigen is not known. These data originate in a study of T cell responses to AZD1222 COVID-19 vaccine. Study-level findings and limits: It should be noted that donors were predominantly white British and more often female, and clonal diversity was possibly underestimated. Only after the peak T cell response were repertoires sampled. Seropositive AZD1222 recipients at baseline numbered only 6 or 7. Following two doses of AZD1222, Spike-specific TCR breadth and depth rose.

The CDR3 is 19 amino acids. Unmatched junction bases numbered 18, after V lost 8 bases and J lost 2 bases. CDR1 is LNHDA, CDR2 SQIVND, per germline (reference sequence). Some clones are missing from TCRdb's copy, which holds only in-frame ones; the method was immunoSEQ multiplex PCR. The sample records roughly 160,000 clones, more than 90% being singletons. The clonotype originates from an adult in good health. The chain is built from TRBV19 and TRBJ2-2, with 9 bases fitting TRBD2. The sample consisted of peripheral blood, taken on day 0 of AZD1222 vaccination. CDR3 DNA sequence: TGTGCCAGTGCGGGGAAAAAAATAGCGGGGGCGACCAACACCGGGGAGCTGTTTTTT. It translates to CASAGKKIAGATNTGELFF.